The 9 T cell receptor beta chains given below trace back to one sample, sequenced in a study of blood T cell repertoires in COVID-19. Sequencing was performed with immunoSEQ multiplex PCR; in TCRdb, only in-frame clones are kept and a portion is missing. The profile shows around 270,000 clones, 85% to 90% of them singletons. Sequenced material: peripheral blood. The receptors stem from a man in his forties or fifties with acute or convalescent COVID-19.

This sequence joins TRBV11-2 and TRBJ1-1; D might be TRBD1 (5 bases). The ends were cut back, 1 base at V and 5 bases at J, with 14 bases in the middle. CDR1 SGHAT and CDR2 FQNNGV come from the germline V gene. CDR3 length equals 15 residues. The chain's CDR3 is CASSLGLRRGTEAFF. DNA of the CDR3: TGTGCCAGCAGCTTAGGCCTCCGAAGGGGAACTGAAGCTTTCTTT.

The chain uses TRBV19 and TRBJ1-5, with 7 bases that match TRBD1. The CDR3 has 14 amino acids. From germline, CDR1 is LNHDA and CDR2 SQIVND (reference sequence). With V trimmed by 6 bases and J by 6 bases, 8 bases remained unmatched. The DNA of the CDR3 is TGTGCCAGTAGGACCCGGGACAGACTTCAGCCCCAGCATTTT. It is translated as CASRTRDRLQPQHF.

The CDR3: CASFARESTEAFF. The CDR3 region has the DNA TGTGCCAGCTTTGCCAGGGAAAGTACTGAAGCTTTCTTT. The rearrangement uses TRBV2 and TRBJ1-1; possible D gene TRBD1, 5 bases. Germline V gene lookup returns CDR1 SNHLY and CDR2 FYNNEI. The CDR3 is 13 amino acids. Between the trimmed V and J ends, which lost 8 bases and 5 bases, there was a span of 15 bases.

The CDR3 nucleotides are TGTGCCAGCATCCTTGGGCCTGGGGCCAACGTCCTGACTTTC. Residues: CASILGPGANVLTF. The chain has TRBV5-5 and TRBJ2-6; D is undetermined. With 6 bases removed from V and 2 bases from J, the gap between germline ends came to 9 bases. The CDR3 has 14 amino acids. CDR1 is SGHKS and CDR2 is YYEKEE in the germline V gene (reference sequence).

The rearrangement uses TRBV10-2 and TRBJ2-7; TRBD1 agrees at 9 bases. Germline CDR1 and CDR2: WSHSY and SAAADI. The CDR3 loop spans 15 amino acids. Germline trimming cut 2 bases from V and 1 base from J; bases unmatched to any gene: 3. The CDR3: CASSEPGQGSYEQYF. Here the CDR3 DNA reads TGCGCCAGCAGTGAGCCGGGACAGGGATCCTACGAGCAGTACTTC.

The CDR3 protein is CASSLAGRSYNEQFF. CDR3 in DNA: TGCGCCAGCAGTTTAGCGGGGAGGTCCTACAATGAGCAGTTCTTC. The chain carries TRBV10-2 and TRBJ2-1, with 8 bases that match TRBD2. Germline V gene sequence: CDR1 WSHSY, CDR2 SAAADI. J lost 1 base, V lost 5 bases, and 4 bases had no gene match. The CDR3 runs 15 residues.

The rearrangement links TRBV9 to TRBJ2-2; 8 bases align to TRBD1. This CDR3 region has 17 residues. CDR1 and CDR2 (germline): SGDLS, YYNGEE. J was trimmed by 0 bases and V by 3 bases; bases with no gene match: 7. In DNA, the CDR3 is TGTGCCAGCAGCGGCCGGGACAGGTCACCGAACACCGGGGAGCTGTTTTTT. Residues: CASSGRDRSPNTGELFF.

The chain combines TRBV7-8 with TRBJ2-3; 8 positions agree with TRBD1. The CDR3 is made up of 15 amino acids. From germline, CDR1 is SGHVS and CDR2 FQNEAQ. Trimming took 4 bases from V and 5 from J; bases not matched to a gene: 8. CDR3 DNA sequence: TGTGCCAGCAGCTCGGACAGGGTGGCGGGAGATACGCAGTATTTT. Translation: CASSSDRVAGDTQYF. Filled out from reference TRBV7-8 and TRBJ2-3, the complete variable domain reads GAGVSQSPRYKVAKRGQDVALRCDPISGHVSLFWYQQALGQGPEFLTYFQNEAQLDKSGLPSDRFFAERPEGSVSTLKIQRTQQEDSAVYLCASSSDRVAGDTQYFGPGTRLTVL.

The chain links TRBV27 to TRBJ2-7; 7 bases are shared with TRBD1. CDR3 length: 14 amino acids. After removal of 1 base from V and 6 bases from J, the junction contained 6 bases not matched to a gene. Germline V lookup: CDR1 MNHEY, CDR2 SMNVEV (reference sequence). The CDR3 sequence: CASSLWRQGGEQYF. Here the CDR3 DNA reads TGTGCCAGCAGTTTATGGAGACAGGGTGGCGAGCAGTACTTC.